These 9 T cell receptor beta chains share one sample of origin, sequenced in a study of blood T cell repertoires in COVID-19. The method was immunoSEQ multiplex PCR; TCRdb's version includes in-frame clones alone and lacks a portion of them. This sample carries 350,000 to 400,000 clones, approximately 90% of them seen once, and the ten largest clones take over 0.7%. The sequencing input was PBMCs or T cells enriched from blood (not recorded which). Receptors originate from a woman in her 40s who had been exposed to COVID-19.

The rearrangement joins TRBV13 to TRBJ1-4; D may be TRBD1 (6 bases). Germline CDR1 is PRHDT and CDR2 is FYEKMQ (reference sequence). The CDR3 is 15 amino acids. The V gene lost 4 bases and the J gene lost 10 bases, with 19 bases spanning the gap. The CDR3 is CASSSSIQGRGKLFF. As DNA, the CDR3 is TGTGCCAGCAGCTCGAGCATACAGGGAAGGGGAAAACTGTTTTTT. Full variable domain (remainder filled in from reference TRBV13 and TRBJ1-4): AAGVIQSPRHLIKEKRETATLKCYPIPRHDTVYWYQQGPGQDPQFLISFYEKMQSDKGSIPDRFSAQQFSDYHSELNMSSLELGDSALYFCASSSSIQGRGKLFFGSGTQLSVL.

The V and J genes are TRBV19 and TRBJ2-4; 8 nucleotides match TRBD2. Trimming removed 2 bases from V and 2 bases from J; junction bases left unmatched: 11. Germline CDR1 reads LNHDA; CDR2 reads SQIVND (reference sequence). CDR3 length: 18 amino acids. In nucleotides, the CDR3 is TGTGCCAGTAGTATAAATCCCCGGGGTAGCGGGACCAAAAACATTCAGTACTTC. It specifies CASSINPRGSGTKNIQYF.

V and J are TRBV7-6 and TRBJ1-2; D unresolved. V was trimmed by 2 bases and J by 3 bases, leaving 7 bases between them. CDR1 and CDR2 (germline): SGHVS, FNYEAQ. This CDR3 has 13 residues. The CDR3 is CASSLREDYGYTF. Here the CDR3 DNA reads TGTGCCAGCAGCTTAAGGGAGGACTATGGCTACACCTTC.

This clone was seen only a few times. The chain recombines TRBV5-6 with TRBJ2-1; 7 nucleotides line up with TRBD1. Germline lookup yields CDR1 SGHDT and CDR2 YYEEEE. Trimming took 5 bases from V and 0 from J; bases not matched to a gene: 8. The CDR3 covers 16 residues. The CDR3 DNA sequence: TGTGCCAGCAGGGCCCCGGACAGGTTCTCCTACAATGAGCAGTTCTTC. Translating it yields CASRAPDRFSYNEQFF.

The gene calls are TRBV7-2 and TRBJ1-2, with D possibly matching TRBD1 (6 bases). CDR3 length: 11 residues. The V end lost 8 bases, the J end lost 4 bases, and 8 bases lay between the germline ends. Germline CDR1 SGHTA, CDR2 FQGNSA. The CDR3 nucleotides read TGTGCCAGCTTACAGGGCTATGGCTACACCTTC. This gives the protein CASLQGYGYTF.

V usage is TRBV19 and J usage is TRBJ1-1; TRBD1 aligns across 7 bases. Trimming removed 10 bases from V and 5 bases from J; junction bases left unmatched: 10. The CDR3 contains 13 residues. CDR1 is LNHDA, CDR2 SQIVND, per germline (reference sequence). CDR3 amino acids: CATTGAGVTEAFF. CDR3 coding DNA: TGTGCCACCACAGGGGCTGGAGTTACTGAAGCTTTCTTT.

On this clone: A junction end diverges from the germline sequence, so it may reflect a read error. This chain joins TRBV9 and TRBJ2-5; 10 bases match TRBD2. CDR1 SGDLS and CDR2 YYNGEE come from the germline V gene. The CDR3 covers 18 residues. CDR3 sequence reads: CASSVTAGGPGGQQTQYF. Written as DNA, the CDR3 is TGTGCCAGCAGCGTAACAGCGGGAGGGCCGGGGGGCCAACAGACCCAGTACTTC.

The rearrangement uses TRBV5-1 and TRBJ2-5; 10 nucleotides line up with TRBD2. Germline assignment: CDR1 SGHRS and CDR2 YFSETQ. Trimming removed 1 base from V and 2 bases from J; junction bases left unmatched: 2. There are 15 residues in the CDR3. CDR3 sequence: CASSLRLAGQETQYF. The CDR3 nucleotides are TGCGCCAGCAGCTTGCGACTAGCGGGTCAAGAGACCCAGTACTTC.

This clone was detected once. The V call is TRBV19, the J call TRBJ1-4; D is uncertain. V was trimmed by 3 bases and J by 8 bases, leaving 13 bases between them. This CDR3 is built from 14 residues. The germline V gene encodes CDR1 LNHDA and CDR2 SQIVND (reference sequence). The CDR3 nucleotides read TGTGCCAGTAGTATGAGCAGTACCAGGGAAAAACTGTTTTTT. Translated: CASSMSSTREKLFF.